These 29 T cell receptor beta chains share one sample of origin, sequenced in a study of T cell changes during pregnancy in multiple sclerosis. This table comes from immunoSEQ multiplex PCR, and its TCRdb copy is limited to in-frame clones, with some not included. The sample has 45,000 to 75,000 clones, 80% to 95% seen once. The sequencing here drew on peripheral blood, taken in the first trimester of pregnancy. These TCRs come from a female donor with multiple sclerosis, enrolled in a pregnancy study.

This rearrangement joins TRBV30 to TRBJ1-5; D gene ambiguous. CDR3 length equals 13 residues. CDR1 and CDR2 (germline): GTSNPN, SVGIG (reference sequence). V shed 1 base and J shed 5 bases, with 9 bases lying between them. The CDR3 DNA follows: TGTGCCTGGAGTGCCAGCGGGGATCAGCCCCAGCATTTT. This sequence encodes CAWSASGDQPQHF.

This chain links TRBV9 with TRBJ2-3; 7 bases agree with TRBD2. This CDR3 has 16 amino acids. The junction had 4 bases not matched to a gene; V was cut back by 0 bases and J by 0 bases. CDR1 SGDLS and CDR2 YYNGEE come from the germline V gene. CDR3 DNA: TGTGCCAGCAGCGTAGGGGGGGGAAGAAGCACAGATACGCAGTATTTT. As protein: CASSVGGGRSTDTQYF.

The chain is built from TRBV19 and TRBJ1-1; TRBD1 aligns across 8 bases. The J segment lost 10 bases and the V segment lost 6 bases, leaving 7 bases of the junction unmatched. The germline V gene encodes CDR1 LNHDA and CDR2 SQIVND (reference sequence). This CDR3 is built from 12 residues. The CDR3 loop reads CASRPDRAAAFF. CDR3 bases: TGTGCCAGTAGGCCGGACAGGGCAGCAGCTTTCTTT.

The CDR3 here is CASSSGLSSYNEQFF. Written as DNA, the CDR3 is TGCGCCAGCAGTTCTGGGCTAAGCTCCTACAATGAGCAGTTCTTC. This rearrangement joins TRBV4-3 to TRBJ2-1; D gene uncertain. This CDR3 has 15 amino acids. V was shortened by 6 bases and J by 0 bases, with 12 bases between the two germline ends. Looked up from germline, CDR1 is LGHNA and CDR2 is YSLEER.

V usage is TRBV10-3 and J usage is TRBJ1-2; D remains ambiguous. The germline V and J ends were trimmed by 7 bases and 6 bases, with 12 bases remaining between them. The germline V gene encodes CDR1 ENHRY and CDR2 SYGVKD. The CDR3 is made up of 12 amino acids. CDR3 coding DNA: TGTGCCATCAATACGGAGACGAATGGCTACACCTTC. It yields the protein CAINTETNGYTF.

The V gene is TRBV7-9, the J gene TRBJ2-2; TRBD2 matches 8 bases. The CDR3 has 16 residues. Germline loops: CDR1 SEHNR, CDR2 FQNEAQ (reference sequence). The V gene end was trimmed by 5 bases and the J gene end by 5 bases; junction bases not matched to a gene: 10. The CDR3 loop is CASSPLGGDLTGELFF. The CDR3 DNA sequence: TGTGCCAGCAGCCCGCTCGGGGGGGACCTTACCGGGGAGCTGTTTTTT.

The chain employs TRBV7-9 and TRBJ2-7; the match to TRBD2 covers 13 bases. V was clipped by 0 bases and J by 5 bases; unmatched bases: 7. The CDR3 is made up of 17 amino acids. The germline gives CDR1 SEHNR, CDR2 FQNEAQ (reference sequence). This chain's CDR3 is CASSLAQGLAGMNEQYF. CDR3 DNA sequence: TGTGCCAGCAGCTTAGCCCAGGGACTAGCGGGGATGAACGAGCAGTACTTC.

J is TRBJ2-1 and V is TRBV13; 8 bases are a match to TRBD2. The CDR3 consists of 15 residues. Trimming cost V 3 bases and J 1 base; bases outside gene matches: 2. Per the germline V gene, CDR1 is PRHDT and CDR2 is FYEKMQ (reference sequence). The CDR3 DNA is TGTGCCAGCAGCTTCGGGGGGGCTTCCTACAATGAGCAGTTCTTC. Its protein product is CASSFGGASYNEQFF.

The CDR3: CASTIEYYGYTF. For the CDR3, the DNA is TGTGCCAGCACTATTGAGTACTATGGCTACACCTTC. The chain combines TRBV6-1 with TRBJ1-2, with unresolved D. The germline CDR1 and CDR2 sequences are MNHNS and SASEGT. V gave up 7 bases and J gave up 3 bases, with 9 bases separating them. The CDR3 extends over 12 amino acids.

The J gene is TRBJ2-7, the V gene TRBV7-3, with 7 bases identical to TRBD1. The CDR3 loop spans 14 amino acids. Germline V lookup: CDR1 SGHTA, CDR2 FQGTGA. The junction had 12 bases not matched to a gene; V was cut back by 2 bases and J by 11 bases. CDR3 amino acids: CASSLDVSWDRKYF. Written as DNA, the CDR3 is TGTGCCAGCAGCTTAGACGTCAGCTGGGACAGAAAGTACTTC.

V gene TRBV19 combines with J gene TRBJ2-7; 8 bases map to TRBD1. The CDR3 is 15 amino acids. The junction had 13 bases not matched to a gene; V was cut back by 6 bases and J by 6 bases. Germline V lookup: CDR1 LNHDA, CDR2 SQIVND (reference sequence). The CDR3 spells CASSPGTGGRSEQYF. In DNA, the CDR3 is TGTGCCAGTAGCCCCGGGACAGGCGGTCGTAGCGAGCAGTACTTC.

The chain uses TRBV14 and TRBJ1-3; 9 nucleotides align to TRBD1. The CDR3 has 17 amino acids. Germline V gives CDR1 SGHDN, CDR2 FVKESK. Trimming cost V 4 bases and J 3 bases; bases outside gene matches: 10. CDR3 sequence: CASSLGQGSTGGNTIYF. The CDR3 DNA follows: TGTGCCAGCAGCCTGGGACAGGGCTCTACAGGTGGAAACACCATATATTTT.

The V gene is TRBV5-1, the J gene TRBJ2-7; D is perhaps TRBD1 (5 bases). The germline V gene encodes CDR1 SGHRS and CDR2 YFSETQ. V dropped 0 bases and J dropped 1 base, with 11 bases sitting between them. CDR3 length equals 15 residues. The CDR3 nucleotides read TGCGCCAGCAGCTTGGCCTCAGGGCCATCCTACGAGCAGTACTTC. Its protein is CASSLASGPSYEQYF.

This rearrangement joins TRBV11-2 to TRBJ1-1; D remains ambiguous. Between the trimmed V and J ends, which lost 3 bases and 2 bases, there was a span of 13 bases. The CDR3 runs to 15 residues. The germline CDR1 and CDR2 sequences are SGHAT and FQNNGV. This chain's CDR3 is CASSLSASRNTEAFF. In DNA form, the CDR3 reads TGTGCCAGCAGCTTGAGTGCGTCGCGAAACACTGAAGCTTTCTTT.

The chain is built from TRBV6-6 and TRBJ2-3; 7 bases match TRBD1. This CDR3 contains 15 residues. Per the germline V gene, CDR1 is MNHNY and CDR2 is SVGAGI (reference sequence). V lost 4 bases, J lost 5 bases, and 9 bases stayed unmatched. The CDR3 region is CASSSSGTALDTQYF. Here the CDR3 DNA reads TGTGCCAGCAGTTCATCCGGGACAGCGTTAGATACGCAGTATTTT.

The V and J genes are TRBV11-2 and TRBJ1-1, with 8 bases that match TRBD1. The CDR3 sequence is 14 residues long. Per the germline V gene, CDR1 is SGHAT and CDR2 is FQNNGV. After removal of 5 bases from V and 7 bases from J, the junction contained 9 bases not matched to a gene. The DNA of the CDR3 is TGTGCCAGCAGCGGACAGGGCCTAGGCTTTGAAGCTTTCTTT. It yields the protein CASSGQGLGFEAFF.

The chain couples TRBV7-6 to TRBJ1-6, with D unresolved. V was shortened by 4 bases and J by 8 bases, with 9 bases between the two germline ends. Germline CDR1 and CDR2: SGHVS and FNYEAQ. The CDR3 runs to 13 residues. The CDR3 loop reads CASSSKRDSPLHF. DNA for the CDR3: TGTGCCAGCAGCTCCAAACGGGATTCACCCCTCCACTTT.

This clone was detected only once. The chain joins TRBV7-9 to TRBJ1-3; maybe TRBD1 (6 bases). CDR1 is SEHNR and CDR2 is FQNEAQ in the germline V gene (reference sequence). The V end was cut by 3 bases, the J end by 2 bases, with 11 bases between. The CDR3 spans 15 residues. The CDR3 spells CASSFLTGTGNTIYF. CDR3 bases: TGTGCCAGCAGCTTCCTAACAGGGACTGGAAACACCATATATTTT. Using reference TRBV7-9 and TRBJ1-3 for the parts outside the CDR3, the full variable domain is DTGVSQNPRHKITKRGQNVTFRCDPISEHNRLYWYRQTLGQGPEFLTYFQNEAQLEKSRLLSDRFSAERPKGSFSTLEIQRTEQGDSAMYLCASSFLTGTGNTIYFGEGSWLTVV.

This chain links TRBV7-9 with TRBJ2-3; maybe TRBD2 (6 bases). The CDR3 length is 15 residues. Trimming removed 2 bases at V and 5 bases at J, with 14 bases between. CDR1 is SEHNR, CDR2 FQNEAQ, per germline (reference sequence). DNA for the CDR3: TGTGCCAGCAGCTTATCGGGCGGGGTAGGAGATACGCAGTATTTT. This translates into CASSLSGGVGDTQYF. The full variable domain, with the rest looked up from reference TRBV7-9 and TRBJ2-3, is DTGVSQNPRHKITKRGQNVTFRCDPISEHNRLYWYRQTLGQGPEFLTYFQNEAQLEKSRLLSDRFSAERPKGSFSTLEIQRTEQGDSAMYLCASSLSGGVGDTQYFGPGTRLTVL.

V and J are TRBV6-5 and TRBJ2-7; TRBD1 matches 7 bases. The trim removed 5 bases at V and 7 bases at J, leaving 11 bases unmatched. CDR3 length equals 14 residues. The germline CDR1 and CDR2 sequences are MNHEY and SVGAGI. The CDR3 region has the DNA TGTGCCAGCAGTCCGGGACAGAATCCCTGGGAGCAGTACTTC. Amino acid sequence: CASSPGQNPWEQYF.

The chain recombines TRBV7-9 with TRBJ1-2; no clear D gene. The CDR3 consists of 14 residues. Looked up from germline, CDR1 is SEHNR and CDR2 is FQNEAQ (reference sequence). Trimming pared 5 bases from V and 7 bases from J, leaving 17 bases between. The CDR3 loop is CASSPEGSGGGYTF. The CDR3, as DNA: TGTGCCAGCAGCCCGGAGGGTTCAGGCGGTGGCTACACCTTC.

The chain employs TRBV27 and TRBJ2-3, with TRBD2 as a possible D gene (6 bases). Germline assignment: CDR1 MNHEY and CDR2 SMNVEV (reference sequence). The V gene lost 3 bases and the J gene lost 2 bases, with 9 bases spanning the gap. The CDR3 contains 14 residues. The CDR3 bases are TGTGCCAGCAGTTTGGGACTTACCACAGATACGCAGTATTTT. It is translated as CASSLGLTTDTQYF.

This chain uses TRBV6-5 with TRBJ2-7; tentative D call: TRBD1 (6 bases). The CDR3 extends over 15 amino acids. CDR1 and CDR2 from the germline V gene are MNHEY and SVGAGI. The germline V and J ends were trimmed by 5 bases and 5 bases, with 19 bases remaining between them. CDR3 loop: CASSTSAGTRDEQYF. The CDR3, as DNA: TGTGCCAGCAGTACCTCAGCCGGGACACGCGACGAGCAGTACTTC.

This chain links TRBV9 with TRBJ1-2, with TRBD1 matching over 10 bases. Trimming removed 3 bases from V and 4 bases from J; junction bases left unmatched: 15. Germline assignment: CDR1 SGDLS and CDR2 YYNGEE. CDR3 length equals 18 residues. Written as DNA, the CDR3 is TGTGCCAGCAGCGACCCTGGGACAGGGGAAATTTCTGGCTATGGCTACACCTTC. As protein: CASSDPGTGEISGYGYTF.

The chain uses TRBV19 and TRBJ2-5; TRBD1 aligns across 8 bases. This CDR3 region has 14 residues. Germline V gene lookup returns CDR1 LNHDA and CDR2 SQIVND (reference sequence). Trimming took 0 bases from V and 4 from J; bases not matched to a gene: 1. The DNA of the CDR3 is TGTGCCAGTAGTATAGATGACAGGGGAGAGACCCAGTACTTC. Its protein is CASSIDDRGETQYF.

The V and J genes are TRBV4-3 and TRBJ1-1; D gene unclear. CDR3 length: 16 amino acids. Germline values: CDR1 LGHNA, CDR2 YSLEER. V lost 1 base, J lost 4 bases, and 16 bases lay in between. DNA of the CDR3: TGCGCCAGCAGCCAAGTAAAGCACTTGCGAGTCACTGAAGCTTTCTTT. It encodes CASSQVKHLRVTEAFF.

This chain links TRBV11-2 with TRBJ1-4; 9 bases align to TRBD1. Per germline, CDR1 SGHAT and CDR2 FQNNGV. The trim removed 4 bases at V and 4 bases at J, leaving 4 bases unmatched. The CDR3 consists of 15 residues. The CDR3: CASSWTGARNEKLFF. For the CDR3, the DNA is TGTGCCAGCAGCTGGACAGGGGCCCGTAATGAAAAACTGTTTTTT.

The J gene is TRBJ1-2, the V gene TRBV19, with 7 bases lining up with TRBD1. This CDR3 has 16 residues. Germline assignment: CDR1 LNHDA and CDR2 SQIVND (reference sequence). Trimming took 7 bases from V and 4 from J; bases not matched to a gene: 15. CDR3 sequence reads: CASKDRSNTPAYGYTF. The CDR3 nucleotides are TGTGCCAGTAAGGACAGGTCAAACACCCCCGCCTATGGCTACACCTTC.

The chain links TRBV7-2 to TRBJ1-2; TRBD1 matches 10 bases. CDR3 length equals 15 residues. Germline V gene data show CDR1 as SGHTA and CDR2 as FQGNSA. V shed 5 bases and J 8 bases; nucleotides not matched to a gene: 11. The CDR3 reads CASSTTGGVPGGYTF. Here the CDR3 DNA reads TGTGCCAGCAGCACGACAGGGGGCGTCCCGGGGGGCTACACCTTC.